Listed below are T cell receptor beta chains from one sample, sequenced in a study of long-term antiretroviral therapy in people with HIV. Data came from immunoSEQ multiplex PCR; TCRdb stores just in-frame clones and leaves some out. The sample carries 18,000 or so clones, 75% to 95% recorded once. The sequencing here drew on unsorted PBMCs, taken 3 years after starting antiretroviral therapy. All receptors derive from a man in his fifties or sixties with HIV. CDR3s include the opening cysteine and the closing phenylalanine or tryptophan. D genes are given only for firm matches. Not all rows give a size; the values are once, few, many and, for expanded clones, a class.

CDR3 length: 17
J gene: TRBJ2-4
V gene: TRBV27
clone size: -
D gene: -
CDR3 DNA: TGTGCCAGCACCCCCTTAGGGGCAGGCGCAACCTTAAACATTCAGTACTTC
CDR3 protein: CASTPLGAGATLNIQYF

CDR3 length: 17
J gene: TRBJ1-4
V gene: TRBV4-1
clone size: -
D gene: -
CDR3 DNA: TGCGCCAGCAGCCAAGGGAGGGGTGAAAGGGGTAACGAAAAACTGTTTTTT
CDR3 protein: CASSQGRGERGNEKLFF

CDR3 length: 16
J gene: TRBJ2-1
V gene: TRBV4-1
clone size: -
D gene: TRBD2
CDR3 DNA: TGCGCCAGCAGCCAAGTACTAGCGGGGGGGCAGGATGAGCAGTTCTTC
CDR3 protein: CASSQVLAGGQDEQFF

CDR3 length: 12
J gene: TRBJ1-6
V gene: TRBV19
clone size: -
D gene: -
CDR3 DNA: TGTGCCAGTAGTAACATGAATTCACCCCTCCACTTT
CDR3 protein: CASSNMNSPLHF

CDR3 length: 13
J gene: TRBJ2-7
V gene: TRBV29-1
clone size: -
D gene: -
CDR3 DNA: TGCAGCGTGAGAGACCCGACGGGCTACGAGCAGTACTTC
CDR3 protein: CSVRDPTGYEQYF

CDR3 length: 14
J gene: TRBJ2-3
V gene: TRBV15
clone size: -
D gene: -
CDR3 DNA: TGTGCCACCAGCGAGGACCTAGGGGCAGATACGCAGTATTTT
CDR3 protein: CATSEDLGADTQYF

CDR3 length: 16
J gene: TRBJ2-3
V gene: TRBV4-1
clone size: once
D gene: TRBD1
CDR3 DNA: TGCGCCAGCAGCCAAGATGTGGACAGGACGACAGATACGCAGTATTTT
CDR3 protein: CASSQDVDRTTDTQYF

CDR3 length: 13
J gene: TRBJ2-2
V gene: TRBV28
clone size: -
D gene: -
CDR3 DNA: TGTGCCAGCAGTTTACGCATGACCGGGGAGCTGTTTTTT
CDR3 protein: CASSLRMTGELFF

CDR3 length: 12
J gene: TRBJ1-3
V gene: TRBV19
clone size: -
D gene: -
CDR3 DNA: TGTGCCAGTGGAGAACCTGGAAACACCATATATTTT
CDR3 protein: CASGEPGNTIYF

CDR3 length: 13
J gene: TRBJ1-5
V gene: TRBV27
clone size: -
D gene: -
CDR3 DNA: TGTGCCAGCAGTTCTCAATATTCTCAGCCCCAGCATTTT
CDR3 protein: CASSSQYSQPQHF

CDR3 length: 13
J gene: TRBJ2-3
V gene: TRBV6-1
clone size: -
D gene: TRBD2
CDR3 DNA: TGTGCCAGCATGTCTAGCGGGACAGATACGCAGTATTTT
CDR3 protein: CASMSSGTDTQYF

CDR3 length: 13
J gene: TRBJ1-2
V gene: TRBV6-6
clone size: -
D gene: -
CDR3 DNA: TGTGCCAGCAGTTACCCAGGGAGCTATGGCTACACCTTC
CDR3 protein: CASSYPGSYGYTF

CDR3 length: 14
J gene: TRBJ2-2
V gene: TRBV7-6
clone size: few
D gene: -
CDR3 DNA: TGTGCCAGCAGCTTAGTCATGAACACCGGGGAGCTGTTTTTT
CDR3 protein: CASSLVMNTGELFF